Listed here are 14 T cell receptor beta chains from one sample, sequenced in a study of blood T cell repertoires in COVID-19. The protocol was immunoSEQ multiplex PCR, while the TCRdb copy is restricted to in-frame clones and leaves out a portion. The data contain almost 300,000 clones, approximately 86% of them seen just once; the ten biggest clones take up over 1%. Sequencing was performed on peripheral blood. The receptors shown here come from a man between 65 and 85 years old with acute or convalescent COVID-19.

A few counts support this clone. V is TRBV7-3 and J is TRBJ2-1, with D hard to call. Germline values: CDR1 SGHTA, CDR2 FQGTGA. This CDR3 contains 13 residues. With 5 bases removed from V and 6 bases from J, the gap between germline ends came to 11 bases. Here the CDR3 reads CASSPTPGNEQFF. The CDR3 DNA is TGTGCCAGCAGCCCCACTCCCGGCAATGAGCAGTTCTTC.

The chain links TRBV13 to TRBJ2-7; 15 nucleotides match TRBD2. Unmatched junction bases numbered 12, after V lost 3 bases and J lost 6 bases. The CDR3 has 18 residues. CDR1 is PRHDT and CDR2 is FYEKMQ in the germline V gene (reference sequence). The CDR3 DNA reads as TGTGCCAGCAGCTTCCGGACTAGCGGGAGGGCCTCTGGACCCGAGCAGTACTTC. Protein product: CASSFRTSGRASGPEQYF.

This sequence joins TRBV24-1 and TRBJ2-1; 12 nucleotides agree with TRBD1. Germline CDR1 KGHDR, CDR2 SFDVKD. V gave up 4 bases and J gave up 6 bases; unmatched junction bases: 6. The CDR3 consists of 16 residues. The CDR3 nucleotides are TGTGCCACCAGTGACCCTTCGGGACAGGGGGCCAATGAGCAGTTCTTC. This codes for CATSDPSGQGANEQFF.

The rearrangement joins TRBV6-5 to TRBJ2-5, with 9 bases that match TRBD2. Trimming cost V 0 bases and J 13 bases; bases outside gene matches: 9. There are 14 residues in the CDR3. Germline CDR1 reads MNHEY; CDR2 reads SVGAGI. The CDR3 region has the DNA TGTGCCAGCAGTTACTCCCTAGCGGGGTGGGCCACGTACTTC. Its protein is CASSYSLAGWATYF.

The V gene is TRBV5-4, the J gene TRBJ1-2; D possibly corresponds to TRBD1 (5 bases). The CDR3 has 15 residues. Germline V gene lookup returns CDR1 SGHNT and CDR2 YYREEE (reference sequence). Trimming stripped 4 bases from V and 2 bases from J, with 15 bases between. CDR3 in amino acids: CASSLGGRANYGYTF. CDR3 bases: TGTGCCAGCAGCCTAGGCGGCAGGGCCAACTATGGCTACACCTTC. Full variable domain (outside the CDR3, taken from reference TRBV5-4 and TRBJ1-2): ETGVTQSPTHLIKTRGQQVTLRCSSQSGHNTVSWYQQALGQGPQFIFQYYREEENGRGNFPPRFSGLQFPNYSSELNVNALELDDSALYLCASSLGGRANYGYTFGSGTRLTVV.

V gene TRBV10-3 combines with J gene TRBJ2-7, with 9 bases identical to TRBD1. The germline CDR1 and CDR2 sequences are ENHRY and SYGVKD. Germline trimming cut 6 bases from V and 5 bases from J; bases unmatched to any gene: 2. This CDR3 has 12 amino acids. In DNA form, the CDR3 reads TGTGCCATCAGGAACAGGGGGCACGAGCAGTACTTC. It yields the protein CAIRNRGHEQYF.

The CDR3 is CASSLAGGPGEKLFF. CDR3 nucleotide sequence: TGTGCCAGCAGCTTAGCCGGGGGGCCCGGGGAAAAACTGTTTTTT. The chain uses TRBV7-7 and TRBJ1-4; D may be TRBD1 (6 bases). Per germline, CDR1 SSHAT and CDR2 FNYEAQ (reference sequence). This CDR3 is 15 amino acids long. V lost 0 bases and J 8 bases, leaving 13 bases between the germline ends.

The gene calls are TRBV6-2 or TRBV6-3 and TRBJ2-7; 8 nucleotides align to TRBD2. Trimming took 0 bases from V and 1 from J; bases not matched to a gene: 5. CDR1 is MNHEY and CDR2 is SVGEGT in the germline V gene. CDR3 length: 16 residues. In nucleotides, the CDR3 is TGTGCCAGCAGTTACTCTCCTAGCGGGTCTTCCTACGAGCAGTACTTC. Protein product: CASSYSPSGSSYEQYF.

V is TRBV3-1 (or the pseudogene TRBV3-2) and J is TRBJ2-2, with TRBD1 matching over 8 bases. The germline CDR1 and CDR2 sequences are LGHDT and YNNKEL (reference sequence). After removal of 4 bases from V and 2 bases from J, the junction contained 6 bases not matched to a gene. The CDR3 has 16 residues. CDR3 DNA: TGTGCCAGCAGCCCGGGGACAGGATTTAACACCGGGGAGCTGTTTTTT. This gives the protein CASSPGTGFNTGELFF.

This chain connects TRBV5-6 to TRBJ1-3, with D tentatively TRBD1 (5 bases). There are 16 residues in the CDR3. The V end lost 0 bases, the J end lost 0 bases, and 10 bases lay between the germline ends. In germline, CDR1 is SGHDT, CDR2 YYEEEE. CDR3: CASSLGQPISGNTIYF. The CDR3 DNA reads TGTGCCAGCAGCTTGGGACAGCCCATCTCTGGAAACACCATATATTTT.

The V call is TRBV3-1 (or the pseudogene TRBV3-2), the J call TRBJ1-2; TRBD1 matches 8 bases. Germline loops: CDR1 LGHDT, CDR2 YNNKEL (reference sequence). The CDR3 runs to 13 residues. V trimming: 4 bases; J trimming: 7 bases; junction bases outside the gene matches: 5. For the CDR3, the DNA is TGTGCCAGCAGCCCCGACAGGGGTGGTGGCTACACCTTC. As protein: CASSPDRGGGYTF.

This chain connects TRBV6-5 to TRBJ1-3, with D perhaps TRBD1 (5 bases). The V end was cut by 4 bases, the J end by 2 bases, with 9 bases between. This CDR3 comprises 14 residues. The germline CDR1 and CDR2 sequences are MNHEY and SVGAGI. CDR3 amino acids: CASSSQGAGNTIYF. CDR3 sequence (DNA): TGTGCCAGCAGTTCCCAGGGTGCTGGAAACACCATATATTTT.

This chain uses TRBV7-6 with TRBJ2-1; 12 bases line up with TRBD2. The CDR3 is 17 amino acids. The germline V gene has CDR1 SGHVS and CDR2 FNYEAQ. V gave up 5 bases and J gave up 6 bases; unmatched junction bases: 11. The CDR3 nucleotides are TGTGCCAGCAGCGCCTACCCTAGCGGGAGGGCCGTCAATGAGCAGTTCTTC. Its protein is CASSAYPSGRAVNEQFF.

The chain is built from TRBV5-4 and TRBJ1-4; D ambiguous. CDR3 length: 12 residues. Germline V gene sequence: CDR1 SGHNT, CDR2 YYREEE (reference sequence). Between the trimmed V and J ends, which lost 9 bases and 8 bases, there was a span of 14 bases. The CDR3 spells CAIGPGGEKLFF. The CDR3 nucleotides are TGTGCCATCGGACCCGGAGGGGAAAAACTGTTTTTT.